This TCR beta chain was retrieved from a study of blood T cell repertoires in COVID-19. Produced via immunoSEQ multiplex PCR; TCRdb's table is partial and in-frame only. The sample has roughly 100,000 clones; roughly 84% are singletons. The source of this sequence is a human donor in a cohort sampled during active COVID-19. The specimen sequenced was peripheral blood.

The CDR3 nucleotides are TGTGCCAGCAACCCTTGGACAGGGGTATTAGTTTCCTATAATTCACCCCTCCACTTT. Translating gives CASNPWTGVLVSYNSPLHF. The chain recombines TRBV28 with TRBJ1-6, with 9 bases identical to TRBD1. V was pared by 7 bases and J by 1 base, with 14 bases of the junction left unmatched. This CDR3 comprises 19 residues. Germline loops: CDR1 MDHEN, CDR2 SYDVKM.